What follows are 13 T cell receptor beta chains derived from one specimen sequenced in a study of identical twins. One entry per CDR3 protein, called by TCRdb with MiXCR from the 5' RACE reads. This sample has under 300,000 distinct CDR3 sequences, with more than 13% found just once. Sequencing input: memory (CD45RO+) T cells sorted from blood. The receptor source for this set is a woman younger than 35 in good health.

There are a few counts of this clonotype. The chain joins TRBV20-1 to TRBJ2-3; D is uncertain. The length of the CDR3 is 11 residues. Deletions cut 7 bases from V and 5 bases from J, with 10 bases between. Germline CDR1 reads DFQATT; CDR2 reads SNEGSKA (reference sequence). The CDR3 protein is CSGRVRDTQYF. The CDR3 nucleotides are TGCAGTGGACGAGTAAGAGATACGCAGTATTTT.

This clonotype was seen only a few times. The genes are TRBV2 and TRBJ2-7; D is possibly TRBD1 (5 bases). Germline CDR1 and CDR2: SNHLY and FYNNEI. The CDR3 sequence is 12 residues long. Trimming removed 10 bases at V and 1 base at J, with 11 bases between. The CDR3 DNA sequence: TGTGCCACCCGACAGATATCCTACGAGCAGTACTTC. Translating gives CATRQISYEQYF.

There are a few counts of this clonotype. The chain links TRBV6-1 to TRBJ1-1, with D tentatively TRBD1 (5 bases). Per the germline V gene, CDR1 is MNHNS and CDR2 is SASEGT. V was trimmed by 7 bases and J by 6 bases, leaving 15 bases between them. This CDR3 spans 13 amino acids. The chain's CDR3 is CASKSGGGAEAFF. DNA of the CDR3: TGTGCCAGCAAGTCAGGTGGGGGAGCTGAAGCTTTCTTT.

This clonotype was counted a few times. The chain couples TRBV5-1 to TRBJ2-5; tentatively, D is TRBD2 (5 bases). With 6 bases removed from V and 2 bases from J, the gap between germline ends came to 11 bases. The CDR3 consists of 13 residues. The germline gives CDR1 SGHRS, CDR2 YFSETQ. CDR3: CASKREFQETQYF. The DNA for the CDR3 is TGCGCCAGCAAAAGGGAGTTTCAAGAGACCCAGTACTTC. Together with reference TRBV5-1 and TRBJ2-5, the CDR3 gives the full variable domain: KAGVTQTPRYLIKTRGQQVTLSCSPISGHRSVSWYQQTPGQGLQFLFEYFSETQRNKGNFPGRFSGRQFSNSRSEMNVSTLELGDSALYLCASKREFQETQYFGPGTRLLVL.

Points on this clonotype: The germline gene is not matched at one end of the junction; a read error may be the cause. The rearrangement joins TRBV10-2 to TRBJ2-7, with D unresolved. The germline CDR1 and CDR2 sequences are WSHSY and SAAADI. The CDR3 has 12 residues. The CDR3: CASSESIYVQYF. The CDR3 nucleotides are TGCGCCAGCAGTGAGTCGATTTACGTGCAGTACTTC.

This clonotype was found many times. One end of the junction fails to match germline, which may point to a read error. The chain has TRBV9 and TRBJ1-1; the D gene is possibly TRBD1 (5 bases). Germline V gene data show CDR1 as SGDLS and CDR2 as YYNGEE. CDR3 size: 12 residues. Here the CDR3 reads CASSVGDTEAFF. The CDR3 DNA is TGCGCCAGCAGCGTGGGGGACACTGAAGCTTTCTTT. Full variable domain (missing parts from reference TRBV9 and TRBJ1-1): DSGVTQTPKHLITATGQRVTLRCSPRSGDLSVYWYQQSLDQGLQFLIQYYNGEERAKGNILERFSAQQFPDLHSELNLSSLELGDSALYFCASSVGDTEAFFGQGTRLTVV.

There are many counts of this clonotype. The chain recombines TRBV12-3 or TRBV12-4 with TRBJ2-7, with D unresolved. Trimming shortened V by 1 base and J by 2 bases, and 9 bases separated the two germline ends. This CDR3 is 14 amino acids long. The chain's CDR3 is CASSLGQNTYEQYF. CDR3 DNA: TGTGCCAGCAGTTTAGGGCAGAATACCTACGAGCAGTACTTC.

The rearrangement joins TRBV27 to TRBJ1-1, with D perhaps TRBD1 (5 bases). Looked up from germline, CDR1 is MNHEY and CDR2 is SMNVEV (reference sequence). Trimming removed 7 bases at V and 3 bases at J, with 15 bases between. This CDR3 spans 14 amino acids. This chain's CDR3 is CASNRRIGDTEAFF. The CDR3 DNA reads as TGTGCCAGCAATCGCCGGATAGGGGACACTGAAGCTTTCTTT.

There are a few counts of this clonotype. V usage is TRBV18 and J usage is TRBJ2-7, with TRBD2 as a possible D gene (6 bases). Germline assignment: CDR1 KGHSH and CDR2 LQKENI. The CDR3 has 16 residues. The V end lost 3 bases, the J end lost 0 bases, and 15 bases lay between the germline ends. The CDR3, as DNA: TGTGCCAGCTCACCCTCCGAGGGGCGGGGCTCCTACGAGCAGTACTTC. As protein: CASSPSEGRGSYEQYF.

The CDR3 DNA is TGTGCCAGCAGCCTATTGACTAGCAGGGAGCTGTTTTTT. Translated, it gives CASSLLTSRELFF. V gene TRBV7-2 combines with J gene TRBJ2-2, with TRBD2 matching 7 bases. CDR1 is SGHTA and CDR2 is FQGNSA in the germline V gene. This CDR3 is 13 amino acids long. V lost 5 bases and J lost 9; bases outside the gene matches: 6.

This clonotype was seen only a few times. The chain recombines TRBV6-5 with TRBJ1-6, with D uncertain. Germline-derived CDR1 and CDR2 are MNHEY and SVGAGI. This CDR3 comprises 14 residues. Trimming took 4 bases from V and 9 from J, leaving 13 bases between them. CDR3 DNA sequence: TGTGCCAGCAGTTGGGGTCGGGGAAGTTCACCCCTCCACTTT. Translation gives CASSWGRGSSPLHF.

This clonotype appeared many times. The V and J genes are TRBV5-1 and TRBJ2-3, with a weak D call TRBD1 (6 bases). Trimming took off 2 bases at V and 4 bases at J, with 11 bases between the two ends. The CDR3 spans 14 residues. Germline V CDR1 and CDR2: SGHRS, YFSETQ. This CDR3 is CASSLLQGPDTQYF. The CDR3 DNA reads TGCGCCAGCAGCTTACTACAGGGACCAGATACGCAGTATTTT.

This clonotype has more than one count but fewer than ten. The chain recombines TRBV6-5 with TRBJ2-7, with no clear D. Per the germline V gene, CDR1 is MNHEY and CDR2 is SVGAGI. There are 16 residues in the CDR3. V was clipped by 2 bases and J by 0 bases, with 14 bases between them. The CDR3, as DNA: TGTGCCAGCAGTTACAGTAGCTTCCAGATCTCCTACGAGCAGTACTTC. Encoded protein: CASSYSSFQISYEQYF.